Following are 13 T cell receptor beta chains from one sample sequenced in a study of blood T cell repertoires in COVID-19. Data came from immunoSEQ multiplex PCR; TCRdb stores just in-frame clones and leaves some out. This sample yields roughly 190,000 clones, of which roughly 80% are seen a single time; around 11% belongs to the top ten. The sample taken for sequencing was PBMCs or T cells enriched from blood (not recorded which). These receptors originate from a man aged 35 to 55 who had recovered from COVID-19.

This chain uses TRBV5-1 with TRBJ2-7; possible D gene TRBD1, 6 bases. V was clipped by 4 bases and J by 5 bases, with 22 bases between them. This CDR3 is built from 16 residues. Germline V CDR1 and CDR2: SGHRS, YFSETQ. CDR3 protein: CASSAESGISGDEQYV. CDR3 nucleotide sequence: TGCGCCAGCAGCGCGGAGTCCGGGATTTCAGGGGACGAGCAGTACGTC.

The CDR3 bases are TGTGCCAGCAGTTCCGGACAGGATTACGAGCAGTACTTC. Residues: CASSSGQDYEQYF. The chain carries TRBV28 and TRBJ2-7; TRBD1 aligns across 7 bases. V lost 4 bases, J lost 4 bases, and 4 bases stayed unmatched. Germline V lookup: CDR1 MDHEN, CDR2 SYDVKM. The CDR3 is made up of 13 amino acids.

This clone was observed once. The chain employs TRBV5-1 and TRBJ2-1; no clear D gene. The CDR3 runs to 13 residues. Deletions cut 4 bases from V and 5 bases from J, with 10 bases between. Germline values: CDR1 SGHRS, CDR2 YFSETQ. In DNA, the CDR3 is TGCGCCAGCAGCCCCGGCGGCGACAATGAGCAGTTCTTC. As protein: CASSPGGDNEQFF.

In nucleotides, the CDR3 is TGCGCCAGCAAAGAGCGCGAGACAACTAATGAAAAACTGTTTTTT. Translating gives CASKERETTNEKLFF. This chain joins TRBV10-1 and TRBJ1-4, with D unclear. The CDR3 contains 15 residues. Deletions cut 7 bases from V and 0 bases from J, with 12 bases between. Germline CDR1 is WNHNN and CDR2 is SYGVQD (reference sequence).

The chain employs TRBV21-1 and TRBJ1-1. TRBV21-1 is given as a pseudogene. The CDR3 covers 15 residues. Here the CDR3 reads CASSDSGGLGTEAFF. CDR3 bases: TGTGCCAGCAGCGACTCCGGTGGCCTAGGCACTGAAGCTTTCTTT.

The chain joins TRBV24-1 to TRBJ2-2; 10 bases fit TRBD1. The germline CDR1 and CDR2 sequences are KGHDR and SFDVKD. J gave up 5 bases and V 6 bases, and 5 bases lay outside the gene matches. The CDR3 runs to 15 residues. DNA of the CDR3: TGTGCCACCAGTCGACAGGGGGCTGGGACCGGGGAGCTGTTTTTT. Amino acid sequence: CATSRQGAGTGELFF.

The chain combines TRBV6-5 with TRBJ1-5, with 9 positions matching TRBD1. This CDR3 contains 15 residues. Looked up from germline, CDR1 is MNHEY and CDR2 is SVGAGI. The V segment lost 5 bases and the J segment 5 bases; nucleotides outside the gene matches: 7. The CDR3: CASSPRGQGDQPQHF. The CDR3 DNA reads TGTGCCAGCAGTCCCCGGGGACAGGGTGATCAGCCCCAGCATTTT.

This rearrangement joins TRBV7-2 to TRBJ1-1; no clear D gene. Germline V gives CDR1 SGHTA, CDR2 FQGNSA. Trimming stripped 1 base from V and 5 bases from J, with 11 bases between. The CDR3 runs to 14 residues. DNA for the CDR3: TGTGCCAGCAGCTTAGATCCAGGATCTACTGAAGCTTTCTTT. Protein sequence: CASSLDPGSTEAFF.

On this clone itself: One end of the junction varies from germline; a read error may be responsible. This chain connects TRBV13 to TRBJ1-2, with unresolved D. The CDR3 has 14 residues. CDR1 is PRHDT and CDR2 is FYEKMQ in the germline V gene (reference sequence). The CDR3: CASSSNLNLQKISF. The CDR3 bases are TGTGCCAGCAGCTCGAACCTAAACTTACAGAAAATTAGTTTC.

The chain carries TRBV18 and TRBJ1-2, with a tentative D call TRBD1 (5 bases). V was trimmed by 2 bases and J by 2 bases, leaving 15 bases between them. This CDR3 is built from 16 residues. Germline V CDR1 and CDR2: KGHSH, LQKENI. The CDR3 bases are TGTGCCAGCTCACCATTCGGGGGGTGGTCCAACTATGGCTACACCTTC. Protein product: CASSPFGGWSNYGYTF.

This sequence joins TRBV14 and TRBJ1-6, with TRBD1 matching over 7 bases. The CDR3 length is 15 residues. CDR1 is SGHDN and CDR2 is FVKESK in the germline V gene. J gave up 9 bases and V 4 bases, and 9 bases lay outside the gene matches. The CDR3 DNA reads TGTGCCAGCAGCCTTGAGGGGGCTAGGTTTTCACCCCTCCACTTT. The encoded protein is CASSLEGARFSPLHF.

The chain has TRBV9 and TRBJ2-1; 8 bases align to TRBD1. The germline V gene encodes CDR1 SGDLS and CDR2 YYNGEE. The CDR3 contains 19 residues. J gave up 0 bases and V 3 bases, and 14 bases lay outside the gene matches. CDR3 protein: CASSARGPRYDSSYNEQFF. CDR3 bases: TGTGCCAGCAGCGCCAGGGGGCCTCGATATGACAGCTCCTACAATGAGCAGTTCTTC.

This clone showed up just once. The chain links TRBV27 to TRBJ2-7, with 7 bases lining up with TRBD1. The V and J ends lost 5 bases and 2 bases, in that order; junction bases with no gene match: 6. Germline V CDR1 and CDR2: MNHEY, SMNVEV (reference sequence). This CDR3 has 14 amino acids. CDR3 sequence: CASSATGSAYEQYF. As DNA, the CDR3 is TGTGCCAGCAGTGCGACAGGGTCAGCCTACGAGCAGTACTTC.